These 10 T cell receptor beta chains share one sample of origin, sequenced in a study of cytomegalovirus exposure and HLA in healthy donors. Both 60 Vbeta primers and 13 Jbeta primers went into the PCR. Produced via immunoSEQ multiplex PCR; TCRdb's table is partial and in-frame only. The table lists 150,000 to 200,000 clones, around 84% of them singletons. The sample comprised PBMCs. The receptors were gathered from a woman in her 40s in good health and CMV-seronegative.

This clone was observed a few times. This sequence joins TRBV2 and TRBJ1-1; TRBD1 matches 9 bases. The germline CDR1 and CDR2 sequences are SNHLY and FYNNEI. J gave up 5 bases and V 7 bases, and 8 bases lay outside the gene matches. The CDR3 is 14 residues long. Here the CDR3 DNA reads TGTGCCAGCACTCCGGGACAGGGAAGGACTGAAGCTTTCTTT. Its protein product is CASTPGQGRTEAFF.

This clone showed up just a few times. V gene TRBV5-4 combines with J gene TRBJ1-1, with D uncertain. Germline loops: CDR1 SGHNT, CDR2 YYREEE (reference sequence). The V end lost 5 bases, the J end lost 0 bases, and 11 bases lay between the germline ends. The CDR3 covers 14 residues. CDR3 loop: CASRMTEVNTEAFF. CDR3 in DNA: TGTGCCAGCAGGATGACGGAGGTGAACACTGAAGCTTTCTTT.

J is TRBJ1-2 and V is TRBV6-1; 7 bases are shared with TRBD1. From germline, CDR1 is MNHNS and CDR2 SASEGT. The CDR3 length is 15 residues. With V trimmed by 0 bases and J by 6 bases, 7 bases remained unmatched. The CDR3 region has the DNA TGTGCCAGCAGTGAAGCCGCCAGGGGGTCGGATGGCTACACCTTC. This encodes CASSEAARGSDGYTF.

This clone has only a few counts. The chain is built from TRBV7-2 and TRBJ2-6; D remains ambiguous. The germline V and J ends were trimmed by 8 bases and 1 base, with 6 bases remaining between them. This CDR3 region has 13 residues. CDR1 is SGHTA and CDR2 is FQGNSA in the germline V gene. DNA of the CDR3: TGTGCCAGCCGCCTATCTGGGGCCAACGTCCTGACTTTC. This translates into CASRLSGANVLTF.

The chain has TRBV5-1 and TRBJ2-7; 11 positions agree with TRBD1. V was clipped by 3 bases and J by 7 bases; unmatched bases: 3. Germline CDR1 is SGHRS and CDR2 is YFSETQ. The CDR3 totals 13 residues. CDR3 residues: CASSWTGGGEQYF. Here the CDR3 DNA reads TGCGCCAGCAGCTGGACAGGGGGCGGAGAGCAGTACTTC.

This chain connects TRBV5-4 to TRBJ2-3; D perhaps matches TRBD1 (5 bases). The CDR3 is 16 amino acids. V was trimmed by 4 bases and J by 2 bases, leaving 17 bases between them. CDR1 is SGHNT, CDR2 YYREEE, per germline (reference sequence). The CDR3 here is CASSRYTRATTDTQYF. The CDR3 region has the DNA TGTGCCAGCAGCCGATATACCAGGGCAACCACAGATACGCAGTATTTT.

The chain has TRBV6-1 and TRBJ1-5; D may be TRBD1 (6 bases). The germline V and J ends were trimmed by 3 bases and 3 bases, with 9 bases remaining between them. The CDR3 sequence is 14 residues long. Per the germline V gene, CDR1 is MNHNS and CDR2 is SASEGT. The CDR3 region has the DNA TGTGCCAGCAGTGAGACAGGATTCAATCAGCCCCAGCATTTT. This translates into CASSETGFNQPQHF.

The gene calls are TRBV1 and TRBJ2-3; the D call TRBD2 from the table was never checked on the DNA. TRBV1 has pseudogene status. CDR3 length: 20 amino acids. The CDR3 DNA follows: TGCACCAGCAGCCAAGTATGGGTGGCTAGCGGGGGGGCGCGCACAGATACGCAGTATTTT. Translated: CTSSQVWVASGGARTDTQYF.

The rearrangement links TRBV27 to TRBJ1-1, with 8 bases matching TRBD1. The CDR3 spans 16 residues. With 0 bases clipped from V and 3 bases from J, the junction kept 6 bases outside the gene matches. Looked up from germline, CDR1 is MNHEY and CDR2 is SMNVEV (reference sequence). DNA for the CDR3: TGTGCCAGCAGTTTATCGTGGCAGGGGGCTTACACTGAAGCTTTCTTT. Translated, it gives CASSLSWQGAYTEAFF.

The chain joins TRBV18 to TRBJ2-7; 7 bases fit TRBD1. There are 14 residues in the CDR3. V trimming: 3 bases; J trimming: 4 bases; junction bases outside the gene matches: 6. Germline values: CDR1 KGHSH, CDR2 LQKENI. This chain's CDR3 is CASSPDRQGYEQYF. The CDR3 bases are TGTGCCAGCTCACCGGATCGACAGGGTTACGAGCAGTACTTC.